This entry describes one TCR beta chain. Its cognate antigen is unknown. Sample treatment: roughly 10-day PBMC culture with coronavirus spike peptide pools or control peptides (ViraFEST assay). Collection of the unexposed donor's CD4+ T cells took place before the COVID-19 pandemic (2011-2018). This sample is part of a study of vaccination and CD4 T cells after COVID-19. CD4+ T cells that had been cultured provided DNA sequenced with the Oncomine TCR Beta short-read assay. MiXCR, applied by TCRdb to the PCR reads, yields one record per CDR3 protein. The data contain thousands of distinct CDR3 sequences, 39% of them singletons. The CDR3 sequence is 16 residues long. V shed 1 base, J shed 6 bases, and the junction held 8 bases outside the gene matches. Germline V CDR1 and CDR2: SGHAT, FQNNGV.

Sequencing was carried out using CD4+ T cells from blood, cultured in vitro. The rearrangement links TRBV11-2 to TRBJ1-2, with 10 bases identical to TRBD1. The source is a human donor in good health. CDR3 protein: CASSLVRGTGVNGYTF. The CDR3 region has the DNA TGTGCCAGCAGCTTAGTCCGAGGGACAGGGGTGAATGGCTACACCTTC.